These T cell receptor beta chains were read from a single sample in a study of metastatic and nonmetastatic thyroid tumors. TCRdb ran MiXCR on the PCR reads. The data show roughly 10,000 clones, with about 20% seen just once and less than 20% held by the top ten. Material for sequencing was adjacent normal tissue. Receptors originate from a female donor with papillary thyroid cancer or a benign thyroid nodule (not recorded which). Some clones in this sample may be carry-over from other donors' samples. Each CDR3 is given with its conserved first and last residue. Fields, in order: clone size, J gene, D gene, V gene, CDR3 DNA, CDR3 protein. D genes are given only for firm matches. Clone size is shown for a subset of rows, as once, few, many or a class of expanded clone.

medium-sized | TRBJ2-7 | - | TRBV12-3/TRBV12-4 | TGTGCCAGCAGTTTAAAATCCACAAGCTCCTACGAGCAGTACTTC | CASSLKSTSSYEQYF
many | TRBJ1-2 | TRBD1 | TRBV3-1 | TGTGCCAGCAGCCAACTCGACCACAGGGGATCGAAAGGCTACACCTTC | CASSQLDHRGSKGYTF
- | TRBJ2-3 | - | TRBV4-3 | TGCGCCAGCAGCCAATATAGGGGATTGGATACGCAGTATTTT | CASSQYRGLDTQYF
few | TRBJ2-1 | - | TRBV28 | TGTGCCAGCAGTTACGGGAAAACCTACAATGAGAAGTTCTTC | CASSYGKTYNEKFF
- | TRBJ1-1 | - | TRBV7-9 | TGTGCCAGCAGCTTCAGGGAAGCAAGAGCTTTCTTT | CASSFREARAFF
many | TRBJ2-2 | - | TRBV29-1 | TGCAGCGTTCGTACTGCGAACACCGGGGAGCTGTTTTTT | CSVRTANTGELFF
- | TRBJ1-1 | TRBD1 | TRBV20-1 | TGCAGTGCTAGAGGTCCGGACAGGAGGAACACTGAAGCTTTCTTT | CSARGPDRRNTEAFF
many | TRBJ1-1 | TRBD1 | TRBV20-1 | TGCAGCGGTACAGGGGGCTCCACTGAAGCTTTCTTT | CSGTGGSTEAFF
medium-sized | TRBJ2-7 | - | TRBV5-1 | TGCGCCAGCAGCTTGTCTGGGGTCGGGGACTACGAGCAGTACTTC | CASSLSGVGDYEQYF
- | TRBJ2-7 | TRBD2 | TRBV6-1 | TGTGCCAGCAAGGGTTCGGGAGGGCCCTACGAGCAGTACTTC | CASKGSGGPYEQYF
many | TRBJ2-3 | - | TRBV3-1 | TGTGCCAGCAGCCAAAACCAGCCCCCTGGGCCGCAGTATTTT | CASSQNQPPGPQYF
many | TRBJ1-2 | - | TRBV12-3/TRBV12-4 | TGTGCCAGCAGTTTAGGGCAGGCACGGGGCTACACCTTC | CASSLGQARGYTF
medium-sized | TRBJ1-5 | - | TRBV11-2 | TGTGCCAGCAGCTTACCCGGTCAGCCCCAGCATTTT | CASSLPGQPQHF
many | TRBJ2-3 | TRBD2 | TRBV20-1 | TGCAGTGCTAGAGAACCTAGCGGGGGGTCTAATACGCAGTATTTT | CSAREPSGGSNTQYF
- | TRBJ2-2 | - | TRBV19 | TGTGCCAGTAGTATTTATGGGTTTTTGGGCGGGGAGCTGTTTTTT | CASSIYGFLGGELFF
many | TRBJ1-4 | - | TRBV9 | TGTGCCAGCAGCGAGGGGACAAACATCGAAAAACTGTTTTTT | CASSEGTNIEKLFF
few | TRBJ1-1 | - | TRBV6-1 | TGTGCCAGCAGTTTCATGCGGGGTATGAGCACTGAAGCTTTCTTT | CASSFMRGMSTEAFF
- | TRBJ1-1 | - | TRBV28 | TGTGCCAGCAGTTTATGTACTGAAGCTTTCTTT | CASSLCTEAFF